This TCR beta chain was recovered during a study of cytomegalovirus exposure and HLA in healthy donors. As concerns this clone: What it binds is unknown.

The study, taken as a whole, reports: Donors were assumed by presence/absence analyses to have roughly uniform sequencing depth. Later work found that TCR association rates differed between HLA loci; DRB1 had the most and HLA-C the fewest. Later, an analysis found that common viral pathogens appeared to be linked with several of the most significant clusters.

PCR amplification relied on 60 Vbeta primers (plus 13 Jbeta primers). Measured with immunoSEQ multiplex PCR; TCRdb has only the in-frame clones, and not every one. The data contain about 63,000 clones, roughly two thirds of them singletons. The TCR sequence derives from a man over 45 in good health and CMV-seronegative. Sample: PBMCs.

CDR3: CASSPRRDRYNSPLHF. The CDR3, as DNA: TGTGCCAGCAGTCCCCGGCGGGACAGGTATAATTCACCCCTCCACTTT. The chain has TRBV27 and TRBJ1-6; 8 bases are a match to TRBD1. With V trimmed by 5 bases and J by 4 bases, 7 bases remained unmatched. The CDR3 loop spans 16 amino acids. Germline CDR1 is MNHEY and CDR2 is SMNVEV (reference sequence).